Below, 2 T cell receptor beta chains from the same sample are listed, as sequenced in a study of T cell clones after liver transplantation. Libraries were prepared by immunoSEQ multiplex PCR; TCRdb keeps only in-frame clonotypes and omits some of them. The data hold some 110,000 clones, with about nine tenths observed a single time. The source was CD4+ T cells from blood, collected 12 months after liver transplant. The receptors stem from a human patient who received a liver transplant. The graft donor may account for some of the T cells.

The J gene is TRBJ2-5, the V gene TRBV5-1; D might be TRBD2 (6 bases). Germline V gene data show CDR1 as SGHRS and CDR2 as YFSETQ. The CDR3 runs 13 residues. V lost 7 bases and J 1 base, leaving 11 bases between the germline ends. The CDR3: CASGASAQETQYF. The CDR3 nucleotides are TGCGCCAGCGGGGCTAGCGCCCAAGAGACCCAGTACTTC.

This rearrangement joins TRBV18 to TRBJ2-3, with 9 positions matching TRBD2. Germline lookup yields CDR1 KGHSH and CDR2 LQKENI. CDR3 length: 17 residues. With V trimmed by 3 bases and J by 3 bases, 10 bases remained unmatched. The CDR3 bases are TGTGCCAGCTCACCGGGTAGCGGGAGTCGGTCGACAGATACGCAGTATTTT. Encoded protein: CASSPGSGSRSTDTQYF.